This entry features one T cell receptor (beta chain) sequence. Its specificity is not known. The data stem from a study of cytomegalovirus exposure and HLA in healthy donors. This PCR relied on a set of 60 Vbeta primers and 13 Jbeta primers. The table came from immunoSEQ multiplex PCR; TCRdb's copy has only in-frame clones and leaves some out. The table records approximately 100,000 clones, around 72% of them present only once. The V gene's germline CDR1 is SNHLY and CDR2 FYNNEI. Trimming shortened V by 6 bases and J by 4 bases, and 13 bases separated the two germline ends. This CDR3 spans 14 amino acids. Study conclusions and caveats: Earlier analysis found most TCR beta V segments productive about 90% or about 30% of the time. The authors listed 150 to 200 TCR beta chains as cytomegalovirus-associated. Sequencing depth across donors, presence/absence analyses assumed, was roughly uniform.

The V call is TRBV2, the J call TRBJ1-5; tentative D call: TRBD1 (5 bases). This clonotype was sampled from a young man in good health and CMV-seropositive. Sample: PBMCs. CDR3 in DNA: TGTGCCAGCAGGGGGCGGGAGGGAAATCAGCCCCAGCATTTT. Encoded protein: CASRGREGNQPQHF.